Presented here are 4 T cell receptor beta chains from one specimen sequenced in a study of TET2 disruption in CD19-targeted CAR T cells (dated 2018 in TCRdb). These receptors' antigens are unknown. Library preparation was by the immunoSEQ multiplex PCR assay. The table was pulled from immuneACCESS by TCRdb, which kept in-frame rearrangements only. Such tables lose some clones; where checked, under half of the loss comes from unresolved V genes, and the rest has no known cause. This specimen's table enumerates about 26,000 clones. Clones ranked in the top ten supply around 1.9% of the sample. Reading the label with the study, this specimen's treatment or condition is: autologous CTL019 cells: CD19 CAR with 4-1BB and CD3 zeta domains. Material: CD8- CAR+ T cells sorted from cultured blood T cells, obtained for CD19 CAR T cell therapy. The sample's cell subset or site, from its label and the paper: CD8-negative CAR-positive T cells from the infusion product. All receptors derive from a man aged 65 to 85 with chronic lymphocytic leukemia.

About this clone itself: The junction differs from germline at one of its ends, possibly a read error. The read ends 3 residues early relative to the CDR3; the germline J gene fills the gap. Other DNA sequences in the same sample also yield this CDR3. The rearrangement links TRBV7-8 to TRBJ1-2; possibly TRBD1 for D (6 bases). Germline lookup yields CDR1 SGHVS and CDR2 FQNEAQ. This CDR3 contains 16 residues. The CDR3 region is CASSSDRRPSLYGYTF. The CDR3 DNA, read in part, is TGTGCCAGCAGCTCCGACAGGCGTCCTTCCCTTTATGGT.

On this clone itself: The CDR3 goes on 3 residues after the read ends, and that part is filled in from the germline J gene. The chain carries TRBV19 and TRBJ2-3, with 9 nucleotides matching TRBD2. CDR1 and CDR2 (germline): LNHDA, SQIVND (reference sequence). The junction had 10 bases not matched to a gene; V was cut back by 6 bases and J by 6 bases. The CDR3 sequence is 15 residues long. The part of the CDR3 DNA that was read is TGTGCCAGTAGATCTCCTGGCGGGGGGGCGGATACG. Encoded protein: CASRSPGGGADT. The full CDR3 protein reads CASRSPGGGADTQYF.

As for this clone: The read stops 3 residues short of the end of the CDR3; the missing end is completed from the germline J gene. The rearrangement uses TRBV18 and TRBJ1-2; weak D call: TRBD1 (5 bases). This CDR3 region has 16 residues. Germline V gene data show CDR1 as KGHSH and CDR2 as LQKENI. The sequenced CDR3 bases are TGTGCCAGCTCGCTGACTAGCGGGGCGCGCACAGATACC. Encoded protein: CASSLTSGARTDT. The full CDR3 is CASSLTSGARTDTYTF. Looking up the rest from reference TRBV18 and TRBJ1-2 gives the full variable domain: NAGVMQNPRHLVRRRGQEARLRCSPMKGHSHVYWYRQLPEEGLKFMVYLQKENIIDESGMPKERFSAEFPKEGPSILRIQQVVRGDSAAYFCASSLTSGARTDTYTFGSGTRLTVV.

In the case of this clone: The read terminates 3 residues before the CDR3 end, so the remaining end is supplied by the germline J gene. This chain links TRBV2 with TRBJ1-2, with D possibly matching TRBD1 (5 bases). This CDR3 region has 16 residues. CDR1 is SNHLY and CDR2 is FYNNEI in the germline V gene. The sequenced CDR3 bases are TGTGCCAGCAGTTTAGATGGGGGGAGCTCCTACAATGAC. Amino acid sequence: CASSLDGGSSYND. The full-length CDR3 reads as CASSLDGGSSYNDYTF.